This T cell receptor beta chain appears in the sequencing data of a study of T cells after yellow fever vaccination. The ends lost 0 bases at V and 4 bases at J; junction bases unmatched: 3. CDR1 LGHNA and CDR2 YSLEER come from the germline V gene. The CDR3 length is 15 residues. Template switching with 5'RACE generated the TCR cDNA and added a universal primer site and UMIs. TCRdb used MiXCR to reprocess the 5' RACE reads, holding one entry per CDR3 protein. This table has about 260,000 distinct CDR3 sequences, roughly 5% appearing once. This clonotype turned up a few times. This TCR came from a man aged 18 to 35 who received the YFV17D yellow fever vaccine. The chain employs TRBV4-3 and TRBJ1-2, with TRBD1 matching over 9 bases. The sequenced sample was CD4+ T cells sorted from PBMCs, obtained on the day of the yellow fever booster vaccination. CDR3 bases: TGCGCCAGCAGCCAAGAGGGACAGGGATCCTATGGCTACACCTTC. Translating gives CASSQEGQGSYGYTF.